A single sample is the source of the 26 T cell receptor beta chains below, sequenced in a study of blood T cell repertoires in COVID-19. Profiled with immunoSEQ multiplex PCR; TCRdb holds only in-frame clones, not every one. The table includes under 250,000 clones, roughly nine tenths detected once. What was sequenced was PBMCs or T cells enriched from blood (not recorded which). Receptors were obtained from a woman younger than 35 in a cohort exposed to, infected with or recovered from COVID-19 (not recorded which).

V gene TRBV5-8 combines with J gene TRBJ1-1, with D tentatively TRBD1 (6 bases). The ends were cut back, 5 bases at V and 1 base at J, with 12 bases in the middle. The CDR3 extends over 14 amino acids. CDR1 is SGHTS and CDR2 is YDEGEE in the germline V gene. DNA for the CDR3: TGTGCCAGCAGTCTGACAGGTGGGAACACTGAAGCTTTCTTT. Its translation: CASSLTGGNTEAFF.

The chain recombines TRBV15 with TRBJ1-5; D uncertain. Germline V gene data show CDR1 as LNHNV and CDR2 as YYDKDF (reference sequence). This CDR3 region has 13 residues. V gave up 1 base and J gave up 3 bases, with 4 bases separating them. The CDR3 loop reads CATSRVYNQPQHF. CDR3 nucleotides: TGTGCCACCAGCAGAGTATACAATCAGCCCCAGCATTTT.

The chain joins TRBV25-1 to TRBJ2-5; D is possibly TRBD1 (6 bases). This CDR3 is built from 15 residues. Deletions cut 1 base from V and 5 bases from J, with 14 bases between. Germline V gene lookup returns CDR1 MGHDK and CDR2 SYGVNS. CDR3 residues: CASSESSGAPETQYF. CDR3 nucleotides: TGTGCCAGCAGTGAATCGTCAGGGGCTCCGGAGACCCAGTACTTC.

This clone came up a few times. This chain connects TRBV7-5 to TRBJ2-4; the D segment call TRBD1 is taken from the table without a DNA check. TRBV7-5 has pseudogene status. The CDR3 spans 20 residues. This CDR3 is CARSLARGQGAVLAKNIQYF. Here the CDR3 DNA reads TGTGCCAGAAGCCTAGCTAGGGGACAGGGGGCCGTATTAGCCAAAAACATTCAGTACTTC.

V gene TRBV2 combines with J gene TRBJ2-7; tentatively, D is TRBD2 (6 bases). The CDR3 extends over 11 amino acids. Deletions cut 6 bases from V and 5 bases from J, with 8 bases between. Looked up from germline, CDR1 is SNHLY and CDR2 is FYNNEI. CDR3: CASRGEDEQYF. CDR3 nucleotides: TGTGCCAGCAGAGGGGAGGACGAGCAGTACTTC.

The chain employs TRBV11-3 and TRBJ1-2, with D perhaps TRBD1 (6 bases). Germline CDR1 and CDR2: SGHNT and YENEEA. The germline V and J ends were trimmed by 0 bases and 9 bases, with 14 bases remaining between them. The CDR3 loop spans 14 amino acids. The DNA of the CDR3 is TGTGCCAGCAGCTTAGAAGGGCAGGGGATGCGCTACACCTTC. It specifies CASSLEGQGMRYTF. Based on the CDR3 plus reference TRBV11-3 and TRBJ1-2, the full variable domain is EAGVVQSPRYKIIEKKQPVAFWCNPISGHNTLYWYLQNLGQGPELLIRYENEEAVDDSQLPKDRFSAERLKGVDSTLKIQPAELGDSAVYLCASSLEGQGMRYTFGSGTRLTVV.

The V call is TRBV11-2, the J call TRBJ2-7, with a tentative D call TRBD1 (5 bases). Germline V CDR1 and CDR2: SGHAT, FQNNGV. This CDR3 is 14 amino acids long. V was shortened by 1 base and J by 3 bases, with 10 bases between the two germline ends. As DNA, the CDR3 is TGTGCCAGCAGCTTAGGGGGCGTTCGCTACGAGCAGTACTTC. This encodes CASSLGGVRYEQYF. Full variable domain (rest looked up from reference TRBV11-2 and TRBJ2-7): EAGVAQSPRYKIIEKRQSVAFWCNPISGHATLYWYQQILGQGPKLLIQFQNNGVVDDSQLPKDRFSAERLKGVDSTLKIQPAKLEDSAVYLCASSLGGVRYEQYFGPGTRLTVT.

The CDR3 reads CASSLGPRQGLYGYTF. DNA of the CDR3: TGTGCCAGCAGCTTAGGACCCAGACAGGGTCTCTATGGCTACACCTTC. The chain uses TRBV7-9 and TRBJ1-2; 7 nucleotides line up with TRBD1. The CDR3 is 16 amino acids. V shed 1 base, J shed 4 bases, and the junction held 9 bases outside the gene matches. Germline lookup yields CDR1 SEHNR and CDR2 FQNEAQ (reference sequence).

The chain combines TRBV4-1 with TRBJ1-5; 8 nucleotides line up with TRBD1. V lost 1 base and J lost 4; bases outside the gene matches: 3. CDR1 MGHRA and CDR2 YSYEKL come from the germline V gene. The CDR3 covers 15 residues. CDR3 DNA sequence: TGCGCCAGCAGCCAAGGGACAGGGTCAAATCAGCCCCAGCATTTT. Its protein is CASSQGTGSNQPQHF.

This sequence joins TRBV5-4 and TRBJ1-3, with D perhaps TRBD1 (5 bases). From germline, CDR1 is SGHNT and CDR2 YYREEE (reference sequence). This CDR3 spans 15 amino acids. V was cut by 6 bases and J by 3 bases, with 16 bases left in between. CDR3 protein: CASKRGGVVGNTIYF. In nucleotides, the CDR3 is TGTGCCAGCAAAAGGGGTGGCGTAGTTGGAAACACCATATATTTT.

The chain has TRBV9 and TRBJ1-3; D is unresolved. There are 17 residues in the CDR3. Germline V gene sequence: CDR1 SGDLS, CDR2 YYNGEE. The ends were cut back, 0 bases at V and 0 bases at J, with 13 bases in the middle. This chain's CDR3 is CASSVADITSSGNTIYF. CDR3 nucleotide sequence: TGTGCCAGCAGCGTAGCAGACATCACGAGCTCTGGAAACACCATATATTTT.

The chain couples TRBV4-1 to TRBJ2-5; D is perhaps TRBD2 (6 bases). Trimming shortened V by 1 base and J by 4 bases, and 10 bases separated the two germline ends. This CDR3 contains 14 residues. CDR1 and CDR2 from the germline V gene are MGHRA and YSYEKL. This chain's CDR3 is CASSQVAGLETQYF. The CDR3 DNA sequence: TGCGCCAGCAGCCAAGTGGCGGGACTAGAGACCCAGTACTTC.

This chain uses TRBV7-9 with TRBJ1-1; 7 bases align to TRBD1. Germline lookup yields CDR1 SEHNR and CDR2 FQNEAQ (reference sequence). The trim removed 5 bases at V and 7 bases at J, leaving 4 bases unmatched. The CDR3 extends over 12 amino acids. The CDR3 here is CASSPGTVEAFF. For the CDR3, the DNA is TGTGCCAGCAGCCCCGGGACAGTTGAAGCTTTCTTT.

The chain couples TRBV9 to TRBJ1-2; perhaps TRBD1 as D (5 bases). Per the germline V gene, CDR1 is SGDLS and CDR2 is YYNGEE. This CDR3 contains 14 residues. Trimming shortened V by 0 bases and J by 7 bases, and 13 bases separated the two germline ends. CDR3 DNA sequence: TGTGCCAGCAGCGTAGGTCTGGGGCTCCCTGGCTACACCTTC. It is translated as CASSVGLGLPGYTF.

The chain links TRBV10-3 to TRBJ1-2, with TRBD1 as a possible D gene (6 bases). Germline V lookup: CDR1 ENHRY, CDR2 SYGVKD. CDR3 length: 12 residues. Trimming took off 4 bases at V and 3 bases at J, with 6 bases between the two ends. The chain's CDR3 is CAISAGDYGYTF. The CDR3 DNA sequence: TGTGCCATCAGTGCAGGGGACTATGGCTACACCTTC.

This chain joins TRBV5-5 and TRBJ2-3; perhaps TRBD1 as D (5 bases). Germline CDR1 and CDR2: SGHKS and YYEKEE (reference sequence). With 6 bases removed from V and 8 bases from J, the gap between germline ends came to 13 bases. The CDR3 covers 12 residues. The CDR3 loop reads CASNLQGPTQYF. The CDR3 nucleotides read TGTGCCAGCAACCTCCAGGGTCCTACGCAGTATTTT.

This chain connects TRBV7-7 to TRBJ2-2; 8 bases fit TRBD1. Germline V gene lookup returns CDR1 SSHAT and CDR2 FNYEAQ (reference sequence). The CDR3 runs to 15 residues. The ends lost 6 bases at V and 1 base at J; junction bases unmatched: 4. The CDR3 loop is CASSSDRGNTGELFF. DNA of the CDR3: TGTGCCAGCAGTTCCGACAGGGGGAACACCGGGGAGCTGTTTTTT. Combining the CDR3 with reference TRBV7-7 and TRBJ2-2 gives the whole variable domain GAGVSQSPRYKVTKRGQDVTLRCDPISSHATLYWYQQALGQGPEFLTYFNYEAQPDKSGLPSDRFSAERPEGSISTLTIQRTEQRDSAMYRCASSSDRGNTGELFFGEGSRLTVL.

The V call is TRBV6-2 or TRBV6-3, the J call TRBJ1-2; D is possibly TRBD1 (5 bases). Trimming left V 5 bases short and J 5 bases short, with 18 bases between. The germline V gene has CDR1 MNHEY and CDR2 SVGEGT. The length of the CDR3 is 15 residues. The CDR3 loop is CASSDRQGNEYGYTF. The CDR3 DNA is TGTGCCAGCAGTGACCGGCAGGGAAATGAGTATGGCTACACCTTC.

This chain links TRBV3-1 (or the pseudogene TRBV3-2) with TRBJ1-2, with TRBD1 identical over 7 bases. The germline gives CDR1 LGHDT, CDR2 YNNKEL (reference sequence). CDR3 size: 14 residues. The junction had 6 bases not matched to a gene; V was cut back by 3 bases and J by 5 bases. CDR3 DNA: TGTGCCAGCAGCCAGTATCAGGGGGTTTATGGCTACACCTTC. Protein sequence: CASSQYQGVYGYTF.

The CDR3 region is CASSQLAGVPDTQYF. The CDR3 bases are TGTGCCAGCAGCCAGTTAGCGGGAGTCCCAGATACGCAGTATTTT. This chain uses TRBV3-1 (or the pseudogene TRBV3-2) with TRBJ2-3, with 9 positions matching TRBD2. The trim removed 3 bases at V and 4 bases at J, leaving 5 bases unmatched. Germline loops: CDR1 LGHDT, CDR2 YNNKEL (reference sequence). The CDR3 has 15 amino acids.

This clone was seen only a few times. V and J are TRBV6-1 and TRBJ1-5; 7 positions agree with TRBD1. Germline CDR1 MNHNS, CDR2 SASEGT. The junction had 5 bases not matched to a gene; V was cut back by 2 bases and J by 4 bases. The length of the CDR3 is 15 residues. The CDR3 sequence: CASSERGTENQPQHF. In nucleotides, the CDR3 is TGTGCCAGCAGTGAACGCGGGACAGAGAATCAGCCCCAGCATTTT.

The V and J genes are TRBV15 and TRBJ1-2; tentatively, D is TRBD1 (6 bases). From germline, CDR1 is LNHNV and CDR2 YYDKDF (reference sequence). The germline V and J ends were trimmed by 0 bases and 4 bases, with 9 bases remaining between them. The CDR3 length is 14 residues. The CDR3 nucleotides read TGTGCCACCAGCAGAGACAGGACAGTCTATGGCTACACCTTC. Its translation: CATSRDRTVYGYTF.

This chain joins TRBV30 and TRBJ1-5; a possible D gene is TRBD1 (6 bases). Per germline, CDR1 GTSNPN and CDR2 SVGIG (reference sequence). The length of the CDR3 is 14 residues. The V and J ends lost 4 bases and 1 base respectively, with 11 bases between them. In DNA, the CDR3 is TGTGCCTGGACCAGGGGCCGGAGCAATCAGCCCCAGCATTTT. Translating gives CAWTRGRSNQPQHF.

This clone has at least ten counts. CDR3 protein: CASSLGDRQPQHF. CDR3 nucleotides: TGTGCCAGCAGCTTAGGCGACAGGCAGCCCCAGCATTTT. The rearrangement joins TRBV11-2 to TRBJ1-5; tentative D call: TRBD1 (6 bases). This CDR3 region has 13 residues. V was cut by 1 base and J by 7 bases, with 8 bases left in between. Germline CDR1 SGHAT, CDR2 FQNNGV.

The CDR3 bases are TGTGCCACCAGTGATTTTAGGGACAGCGTCGAGGGCACCGGGGAGCTGTTTTTT. It codes for CATSDFRDSVEGTGELFF. The chain couples TRBV24-1 to TRBJ2-2; 7 bases are shared with TRBD1. The CDR3 extends over 18 amino acids. Germline lookup yields CDR1 KGHDR and CDR2 SFDVKD. V shed 1 base, J shed 4 bases, and the junction held 11 bases outside the gene matches.

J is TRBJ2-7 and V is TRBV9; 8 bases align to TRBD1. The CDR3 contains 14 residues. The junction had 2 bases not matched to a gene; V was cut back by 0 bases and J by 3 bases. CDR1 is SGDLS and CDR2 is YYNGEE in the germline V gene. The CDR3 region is CASSVGTGNYEQYF. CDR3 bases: TGTGCCAGCAGCGTAGGGACAGGGAACTACGAGCAGTACTTC.